Each of the 12 T cell receptor beta chains below was sequenced from the same sample in a study of T cells after yellow fever vaccination. TCRdb re-called the 5' RACE reads with MiXCR, one entry per CDR3 protein. Counted here are 200,000 to 300,000 distinct CDR3 sequences, around 7% occurring once; the ten biggest clones make up approximately 0.85%. The source material was CD4+ T cells sorted from PBMCs, sampled 15 days after the yellow fever booster vaccination. The receptors derive from a man between 25 and 39 years old who received the YFV17D yellow fever vaccine.

There are a few counts of this clonotype. The chain carries TRBV28 and TRBJ2-1; 8 bases are shared with TRBD1. Germline CDR1 is MDHEN and CDR2 is SYDVKM. There are 16 residues in the CDR3. V gave up 3 bases and J gave up 5 bases; unmatched junction bases: 9. The CDR3 protein is CASSLRGTGGNNEQFF. CDR3 DNA: TGTGCCAGCAGTTTGAGAGGGACAGGCGGAAACAATGAGCAGTTCTTC.

In its sample, this clonotype was seen many times. The chain joins TRBV12-3 or TRBV12-4 to TRBJ2-7; no clear D gene. The CDR3 spans 11 residues. V lost 6 bases and J lost 7, with 10 bases in between. The DNA of the CDR3 is TGTGCCAGCAGCTTCCGTAATGAGCAGTACTTC. It yields the protein CASSFRNEQYF.

This clonotype came up many times. This CDR3 reads CASSRNGAGETQYF. CDR3 nucleotides: TGCGCCAGCAGTCGGAACGGGGCCGGGGAGACCCAGTACTTC. The genes are TRBV5-1 and TRBJ2-5; D is perhaps TRBD1 or TRBD2 (5 bases each). This CDR3 has 14 amino acids. Germline CDR1 is SGHRS and CDR2 is YFSETQ. V gave up 5 bases and J gave up 5 bases, with 16 bases separating them. The complete variable domain, with remaining parts taken from reference TRBV5-1 and TRBJ2-5, reads KAGVTQTPRYLIKTRGQQVTLSCSPISGHRSVSWYQQTPGQGLQFLFEYFSETQRNKGNFPGRFSGRQFSNSRSEMNVSTLELGDSALYLCASSRNGAGETQYFGPGTRLLVL.

V gene TRBV11-2 combines with J gene TRBJ2-3; 9 nucleotides match TRBD1. Germline V gene data show CDR1 as SGHAT and CDR2 as FQNNGV. CDR3 length equals 16 residues. The V and J ends lost 1 base and 5 bases, in that order; junction bases with no gene match: 7. This CDR3 reads CASSLVTGGALDTQYF. The CDR3 region has the DNA TGTGCCAGCAGCTTAGTTACAGGGGGCGCGTTAGATACGCAGTATTTT.

The sample holds a few counts of this clonotype. V is TRBV30 and J is TRBJ2-3, with 8 positions matching TRBD1. Germline CDR1 and CDR2: GTSNPN and SVGIG (reference sequence). CDR3 length: 15 amino acids. With 5 bases clipped from V and 0 bases from J, the junction kept 7 bases outside the gene matches. The DNA of the CDR3 is TGTGCCTGGGGGACAGGACAGACTAGCACAGATACGCAGTATTTT. Translating it yields CAWGTGQTSTDTQYF.

The table lists this clonotype with a few counts. The chain carries TRBV20-1 and TRBJ2-2, with 14 bases aligning to TRBD2. V dropped 3 bases and J dropped 8; count of bases not matched to a gene: 2. The CDR3 length is 14 residues. In germline, CDR1 is DFQATT, CDR2 SNEGSKA (reference sequence). Here the CDR3 reads CSARTSGRVGELFF. CDR3 sequence (DNA): TGCAGTGCTAGGACTAGCGGGAGGGTAGGGGAGCTGTTTTTT.

V is TRBV7-2 and J is TRBJ2-1, with D uncertain. Per germline, CDR1 SGHTA and CDR2 FQGNSA. CDR3 length: 14 amino acids. V lost 5 bases to trimming and J lost 5 bases, with 13 bases between them. The CDR3 DNA reads TGTGCCAGCAGCCCCTCAGTGGGCAACAATGAGCAGTTCTTC. Its translation is CASSPSVGNNEQFF.

In the case of this clonotype: This could be a read error, since a much larger clone is one nucleotide away. The chain employs TRBV7-2 and TRBJ2-1, with D uncertain. V was clipped by 2 bases and J by 8 bases, with 7 bases between them. CDR3 size: 12 residues. Germline-derived CDR1 and CDR2 are SGHTA and FQGNSA. The CDR3 nucleotides read TGTGCCAGCAGCTTACTGGGCCATGAGCAGTTCTTC. Its translation is CASSLLGHEQFF.

This clonotype was seen at least ten times. V and J are TRBV20-1 and TRBJ2-7, with 7 bases matching TRBD1. CDR1 is DFQATT, CDR2 SNEGSKA, per germline (reference sequence). After removal of 4 bases from V and 7 bases from J, the junction contained 10 bases not matched to a gene. The CDR3 consists of 13 residues. The CDR3 spells CSATDRILGEQYF. The CDR3 DNA reads as TGCAGTGCTACGGACAGGATTCTTGGGGAGCAGTACTTC.

This clonotype was counted only a few times. This sequence joins TRBV6-5 and TRBJ2-2; D unclear. V dropped 6 bases and J dropped 8 bases, with 13 bases sitting between them. Germline V CDR1 and CDR2: MNHEY, SVGAGI. This CDR3 spans 13 amino acids. In DNA form, the CDR3 reads TGTGCCAGCAGCAACTCAGCTGGAGGGGAGCTGTTTTTT. Protein sequence: CASSNSAGGELFF.

This clonotype was found many times. The genes are TRBV6-5 and TRBJ1-4; 8 nucleotides line up with TRBD1. This CDR3 is 17 amino acids long. Germline V gene sequence: CDR1 MNHEY, CDR2 SVGAGI. Germline trimming cut 3 bases from V and 4 bases from J; bases unmatched to any gene: 10. The CDR3 protein is CASSYSPPGQVNEKLFF. As DNA, the CDR3 is TGTGCCAGCAGTTATTCCCCCCCGGGACAGGTTAATGAAAAACTGTTTTTT.

This clonotype was detected only a few times. The J gene is TRBJ1-2, the V gene TRBV6-2 or TRBV6-3; TRBD1 might be the D (5 bases). Trimming shortened V by 2 bases and J by 8 bases, and 12 bases separated the two germline ends. CDR1 is MNHEY and CDR2 is SVGEGT in the germline V gene. The CDR3 totals 13 residues. The CDR3 spells CASSYPATAGYTF. Here the CDR3 DNA reads TGTGCCAGCAGTTACCCCGCGACAGCCGGCTACACCTTC.